This T cell receptor (beta chain) was sequenced in a study of CD8+CD57+ T cells in acquired aplastic anemia. Study information: Isolated CD4+ and CD8+ cells, once sorted, yielded DNA averaging roughly 3.2 ug.

Of note for this clonotype: Its target is unknown.

Study-wide points: The study identified more than 25 CD8+ CDR3 sequences shared by patients and controls.

Patients sequenced had flow cytometry evidence of CD8+CD57+ cell expansion. Acquired aplastic anemia of severe grade affected all patients. At the time of blood sampling, patients had not yet received any therapy. CDR1 SGHAT and CDR2 FQDESV come from the germline V gene (reference sequence). The CDR3 extends over 14 amino acids. V was pared by 5 bases and J by 5 bases, with 15 bases between. Investigators profiled TCR beta VDJ and CDR3 from genomic DNA template. TCRdb called the reads again in MiXCR, with one record for every CDR3 protein. The profile shows around 170,000 distinct CDR3 sequences, under 55% of them singletons.

The chain couples TRBV11-1 to TRBJ2-5; no firm D call. The sequenced sample consisted of sorted CD4+, CD8+, or CD8+CD57+ T cells (not recorded which) from PBMCs. This clonotype originated in a human donor with aplastic anemia. The CDR3 loop is CASSPSRVSETQYF. DNA of the CDR3: TGTGCCAGCAGCCCCTCAAGGGTGTCGGAGACCCAGTACTTC.